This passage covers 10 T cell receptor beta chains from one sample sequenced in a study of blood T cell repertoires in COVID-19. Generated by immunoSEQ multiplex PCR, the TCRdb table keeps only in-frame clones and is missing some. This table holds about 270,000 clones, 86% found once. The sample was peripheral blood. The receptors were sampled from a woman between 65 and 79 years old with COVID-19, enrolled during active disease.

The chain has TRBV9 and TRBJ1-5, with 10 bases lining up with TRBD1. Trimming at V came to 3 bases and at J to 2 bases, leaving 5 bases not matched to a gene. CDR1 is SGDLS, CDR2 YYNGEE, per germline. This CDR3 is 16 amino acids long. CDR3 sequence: CASSATGGTGNQPQHF. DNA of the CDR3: TGTGCCAGCAGCGCGACAGGGGGCACGGGCAATCAGCCCCAGCATTTT.

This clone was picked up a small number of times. CDR3 region: CASSWDRGSYGYTF. The DNA for the CDR3 is TGTGCCAGCAGCTGGGACAGGGGATCCTATGGCTACACCTTC. V is TRBV6-5 and J is TRBJ1-2, with 10 bases fitting TRBD1. The CDR3 runs to 14 residues. From germline, CDR1 is MNHEY and CDR2 SVGAGI. The V gene end was trimmed by 6 bases and the J gene end by 4 bases; junction bases not matched to a gene: 5.

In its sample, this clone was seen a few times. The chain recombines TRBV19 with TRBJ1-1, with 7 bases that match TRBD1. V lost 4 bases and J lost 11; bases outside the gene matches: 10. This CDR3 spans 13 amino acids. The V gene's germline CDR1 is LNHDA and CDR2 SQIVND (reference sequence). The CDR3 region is CASSKPTGREAFF. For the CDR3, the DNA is TGTGCCAGTAGTAAACCGACAGGGCGCGAGGCTTTCTTT. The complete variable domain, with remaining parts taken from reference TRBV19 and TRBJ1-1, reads DGGITQSPKYLFRKEGQNVTLSCEQNLNHDAMYWYRQDPGQGLRLIYYSQIVNDFQKGDIAEGYSVSREKKESFPLTVTSAQKNPTAFYLCASSKPTGREAFFGQGTRLTVV.

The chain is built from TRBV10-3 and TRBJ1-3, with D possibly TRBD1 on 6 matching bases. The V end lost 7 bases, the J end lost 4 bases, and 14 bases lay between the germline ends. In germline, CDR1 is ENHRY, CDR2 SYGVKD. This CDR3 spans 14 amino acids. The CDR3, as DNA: TGTGCCATCAAATTACAGGGTACAGGAAACACCATATATTTT. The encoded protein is CAIKLQGTGNTIYF.

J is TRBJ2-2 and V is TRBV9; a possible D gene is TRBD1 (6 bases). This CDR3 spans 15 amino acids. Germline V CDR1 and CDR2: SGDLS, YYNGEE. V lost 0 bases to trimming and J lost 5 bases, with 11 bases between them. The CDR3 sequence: CASSVEQGGTGELFF. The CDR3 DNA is TGTGCCAGCAGCGTAGAACAGGGCGGGACCGGGGAGCTGTTTTTT.

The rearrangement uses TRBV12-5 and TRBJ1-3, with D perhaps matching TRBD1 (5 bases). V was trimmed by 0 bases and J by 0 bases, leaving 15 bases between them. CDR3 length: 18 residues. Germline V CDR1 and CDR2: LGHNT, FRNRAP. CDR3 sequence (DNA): TGTGCTAGTGGTTTGGTACTGTACAGGCTCAGCTCTGGAAACACCATATATTTT. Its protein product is CASGLVLYRLSSGNTIYF.

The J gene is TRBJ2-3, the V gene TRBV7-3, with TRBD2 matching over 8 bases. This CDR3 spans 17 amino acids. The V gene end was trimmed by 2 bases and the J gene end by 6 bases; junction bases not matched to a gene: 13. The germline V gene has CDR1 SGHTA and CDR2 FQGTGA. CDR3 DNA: TGTGCCAGCAGCTTATCACCCCACGGGACTAGGGCGGATACGCAGTATTTT. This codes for CASSLSPHGTRADTQYF.

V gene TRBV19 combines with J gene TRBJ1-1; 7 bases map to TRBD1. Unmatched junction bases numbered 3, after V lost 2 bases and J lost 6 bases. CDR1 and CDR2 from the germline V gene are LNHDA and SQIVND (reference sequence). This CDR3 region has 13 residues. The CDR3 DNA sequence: TGTGCCAGTAGTATAATCGGGACAGCTGAAGCTTTCTTT. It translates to CASSIIGTAEAFF.

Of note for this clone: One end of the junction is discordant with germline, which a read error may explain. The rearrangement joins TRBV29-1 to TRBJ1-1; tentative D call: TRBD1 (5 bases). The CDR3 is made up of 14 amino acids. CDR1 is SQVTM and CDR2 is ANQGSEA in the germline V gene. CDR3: CSATSEVTGAEAFF. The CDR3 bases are TGCAGCGCCACGAGTGAGGTCACAGGTGCTGAGGCTTTCTTT.

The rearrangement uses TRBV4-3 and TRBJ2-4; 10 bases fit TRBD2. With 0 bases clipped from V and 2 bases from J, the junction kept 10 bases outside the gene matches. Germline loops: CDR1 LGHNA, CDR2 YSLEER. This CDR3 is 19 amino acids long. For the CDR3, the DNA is TGCGCCAGCAGCCAAGAGCCCAGCGGGGGGGCCGGTTCCAAAAACATTCAGTACTTC. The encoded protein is CASSQEPSGGAGSKNIQYF.